Below, 18 T cell receptor beta chains from the same sample are listed, as sequenced in a study of blood T cells in healthy people across ages. Alongside a J-beta primer mix, a sample-barcoded 5' primer served in a second PCR lasting roughly 6 to 11 cycles. Using its own MiXCR run on the 5' RACE reads, TCRdb lists one record per CDR3 protein. The data show around 1.5 million distinct CDR3 sequences, around 42% seen once. Sequences were obtained from blood. The source of these receptors is a woman aged 18 to 35 in good health.

This clonotype was counted only a few times. The chain employs TRBV2 and TRBJ2-7; D is perhaps TRBD1 (5 bases). The CDR3 extends over 13 amino acids. Germline values: CDR1 SNHLY, CDR2 FYNNEI. V was cut by 3 bases and J by 5 bases, with 11 bases left in between. This chain's CDR3 is CASSEGQGHEQYF. CDR3 coding DNA: TGTGCCAGCAGTGAGGGTCAGGGTCACGAGCAGTACTTC.

The gene calls are TRBV29-1 and TRBJ2-7; D is unresolved. Germline CDR1 SQVTM, CDR2 ANQGSEA. The V end was cut by 7 bases, the J end by 4 bases, with 14 bases between. CDR3 length: 12 amino acids. CDR3 coding DNA: TGCAGCGCCGCGGCCGGGCCGTACGAGCAGTACTTC. Translation: CSAAAGPYEQYF.

This clonotype was counted only a few times. This chain uses TRBV3-1 with TRBJ1-2; D possibly corresponds to TRBD1 (6 bases). CDR1 is LGHDT and CDR2 is YNNKEL in the germline V gene (reference sequence). CDR3 length: 14 amino acids. Deletions cut 3 bases from V and 0 bases from J, with 8 bases between. The CDR3 region is CASSHGQPNYGYTF. CDR3 bases: TGTGCCAGCAGCCATGGACAGCCTAACTATGGCTACACCTTC.

The chain carries TRBV20-1 and TRBJ1-5, with 12 bases matching TRBD1. Germline V CDR1 and CDR2: DFQATT, SNEGSKA (reference sequence). The ends lost 4 bases at V and 7 bases at J; junction bases unmatched: 8. This CDR3 contains 15 residues. For the CDR3, the DNA is TGCAGTGCTATATCCGGGACAGGGGGCCGCCAGCCCCAGCATTTT. This translates into CSAISGTGGRQPQHF.

The chain recombines TRBV6-4 with TRBJ2-1; 7 bases are a match to TRBD1. Trimming took 9 bases from V and 7 from J; bases not matched to a gene: 9. The CDR3 spans 13 residues. CDR1 and CDR2 from the germline V gene are MRHNA and SNTAGT. As DNA, the CDR3 is TGTGCCAGATTGACAGGGATTTTTAATGAGCAGTTCTTC. Translating gives CARLTGIFNEQFF.

There are a few counts of this clonotype. The chain uses TRBV6-1 and TRBJ2-3; D ambiguous. CDR3 length equals 14 residues. Germline values: CDR1 MNHNS, CDR2 SASEGT. V was pared by 4 bases and J by 2 bases, with 10 bases between. In DNA form, the CDR3 reads TGTGCCAGCAGTGCGACTGCCCCCACAGATACGCAGTATTTT. It translates to CASSATAPTDTQYF.

This clonotype appeared once. An end of the junction differs from the germline gene, which may be a read error. The chain employs TRBV3-1 and TRBJ2-1; the D gene could be TRBD1 or TRBD2 (5 bases each). CDR1 LGHDT and CDR2 YNNKEL come from the germline V gene (reference sequence). This CDR3 region has 19 residues. CDR3 loop: CASGQGAPTPGTRRQTQFF. The CDR3 nucleotides read TGTGCCAGCGGCCAAGGAGCCCCGACTCCCGGGACCCGGAGGCAGACCCAGTTCTTC.

V and J are TRBV27 and TRBJ2-3; D gene unclear. Per the germline V gene, CDR1 is MNHEY and CDR2 is SMNVEV (reference sequence). The CDR3 is 12 residues long. V was trimmed by 8 bases and J by 6 bases, leaving 12 bases between them. CDR3 nucleotide sequence: TGTGCCAGCGGATTTGTGGGGGATACGCAGTATTTT. Amino acids: CASGFVGDTQYF.

The V and J genes are TRBV29-1 and TRBJ2-2, with TRBD2 matching over 11 bases. The CDR3 loop spans 14 amino acids. V trimming: 4 bases; J trimming: 4 bases; junction bases outside the gene matches: 2. Germline V gene sequence: CDR1 SQVTM, CDR2 ANQGSEA. DNA for the CDR3: TGCAGCGTTGGGGGACTAGCGGTCACCGGGGAGCTGTTTTTT. Translation gives CSVGGLAVTGELFF.

The sample holds a few counts of this clonotype. The rearrangement joins TRBV12-3 or TRBV12-4 to TRBJ1-4; D gene uncertain. CDR3 length equals 13 residues. V shed 1 base and J shed 8 bases, with 8 bases lying between them. CDR3 nucleotides: TGTGCCAGCAGTTTAGTCCCGGGAGAAAAACTGTTTTTT. Residues: CASSLVPGEKLFF.

This clonotype was seen a few times. The V gene is TRBV6-2 or TRBV6-3, the J gene TRBJ2-7, with D maybe TRBD2 (5 bases). The CDR3 contains 14 residues. Germline CDR1 reads MNHEY; CDR2 reads SVGEGT. The V and J ends lost 3 bases and 2 bases respectively, with 11 bases between them. CDR3 DNA sequence: TGTGCCAGCAGTTATCCCGGGAAGGCCTACGAGCAGTACTTC. The encoded protein is CASSYPGKAYEQYF.

This clonotype was seen more than once but under ten times. The chain recombines TRBV3-1 with TRBJ1-1, with D unclear. Trimming took off 8 bases at V and 1 base at J, with 11 bases between the two ends. The length of the CDR3 is 13 residues. Germline V lookup: CDR1 LGHDT, CDR2 YNNKEL (reference sequence). CDR3 nucleotides: TGTGCCAGCTCGCCCTCAGGGAACACTGAAGCTTTCTTT. Translating gives CASSPSGNTEAFF.

A few counts support this clonotype. This chain connects TRBV25-1 to TRBJ2-1; 11 bases are shared with TRBD2. J was trimmed by 0 bases and V by 5 bases; bases with no gene match: 18. The CDR3 sequence is 21 residues long. CDR1 is MGHDK and CDR2 is SYGVNS in the germline V gene. The CDR3 DNA reads as TGTGCCAGCAGTCCCATGGTGACTAGCGGGACGACTGGAAGCTCCTACAATGAGCAGTTCTTC. Protein sequence: CASSPMVTSGTTGSSYNEQFF.

J is TRBJ2-5 and V is TRBV29-1, with D unresolved. Germline CDR1 is SQVTM and CDR2 is ANQGSEA. The ends were cut back, 2 bases at V and 2 bases at J, with 6 bases in the middle. CDR3 length: 12 amino acids. The CDR3 nucleotides read TGCAGCGTTGAAATTCATCAAGAGACCCAGTACTTC. Amino acid sequence: CSVEIHQETQYF.

This chain links TRBV19 with TRBJ2-7; TRBD2 matches at 10 bases. V was pared by 6 bases and J by 2 bases, with 4 bases of the junction left unmatched. CDR1 is LNHDA, CDR2 SQIVND, per germline (reference sequence). The CDR3 covers 14 residues. Here the CDR3 DNA reads TGTGCCAGTAGCCAGAGCGGGGGGGCCTACGAGCAGTACTTC. It codes for CASSQSGGAYEQYF.

V and J are TRBV7-9 and TRBJ2-5, with TRBD1 matching over 7 bases. The CDR3 covers 16 residues. Losses at the gene ends were 0 bases for V and 5 bases for J; bases not matched to a gene: 9. Germline V gene data show CDR1 as SEHNR and CDR2 as FQNEAQ (reference sequence). CDR3 bases: TGTGCCAGCAGCTTAGCCTTGACAGGGTTTGACGAGACCCAGTACTTC. Translating gives CASSLALTGFDETQYF.

This clonotype occurred a few times. Germline is not matched at one junction end, which may reflect a read error. The chain joins TRBV6-1 to TRBJ2-1; either TRBD1 or TRBD2 may fit D (5 bases each). CDR3 size: 15 residues. Germline-derived CDR1 and CDR2 are MNHNS and SASEGT. This chain's CDR3 is CASSEAPGTGNEQFF. The CDR3 nucleotides are TGTGCCAGTAGTGAAGCGCCGGGGACGGGGAATGAGCAGTTCTTC.

This clonotype has just a few counts. The V and J genes are TRBV20-1 and TRBJ2-7, with TRBD1 as a possible D gene (8 bases). Germline assignment: CDR1 DFQATT and CDR2 SNEGSKA (reference sequence). The CDR3 consists of 16 residues. V lost 6 bases and J 0 bases, leaving 21 bases between the germline ends. The CDR3 loop reads CSAIDRGLNSSYEQYF. As DNA, the CDR3 is TGCAGTGCCATTGACAGGGGACTAAACAGCTCCTACGAGCAGTACTTC.